Below, 9 T cell receptor beta chains from the same sample are listed, as sequenced in a study of T cell repertoires in cytomegalovirus infection. TCRdb called the reads again in MiXCR, with one record for every CDR3 protein. The repertoire has some 300,000 distinct CDR3 sequences, about 9.2% of them found once; the top ten carry approximately 2.4%. The sample comprised PBMCs. The receptors were sampled from a human donor in good health (CMV status not recorded). Some clones in this sample may be carry-over from other donors' samples.

This clonotype was seen many times. V usage is TRBV12-3 or TRBV12-4 and J usage is TRBJ2-1; TRBD2 aligns across 10 bases. Unmatched junction bases numbered 13, after V lost 7 bases and J lost 4 bases. There are 17 residues in the CDR3. The CDR3 is CASNFLAGASRYNEQFF. In nucleotides, the CDR3 is TGTGCCAGCAACTTTCTAGCGGGGGCGTCTAGGTACAATGAGCAGTTCTTC.

This clonotype was counted at least ten times. The chain uses TRBV28 and TRBJ1-5; no clear D. The CDR3 covers 15 residues. Germline lookup yields CDR1 MDHEN and CDR2 SYDVKM. V shed 5 bases and J shed 4 bases, with 15 bases lying between them. In DNA form, the CDR3 reads TGTGCCAGCAGTCCCCCGTCAGGTTTAAATCAGCCCCAGCATTTT. Amino acid sequence: CASSPPSGLNQPQHF.

This chain links TRBV2 with TRBJ2-5, with 13 bases lining up with TRBD2. This CDR3 comprises 13 residues. V lost 4 bases and J lost 7; bases outside the gene matches: 0. Germline V gene lookup returns CDR1 SNHLY and CDR2 FYNNEI. In nucleotides, the CDR3 is TGTGCCAGCAGTGGGACTAGCGGGGGGACCCAGTACTTC. Amino acid sequence: CASSGTSGGTQYF.

This clonotype was seen more than once but under ten times. The V and J genes are TRBV14 and TRBJ1-1; 10 nucleotides agree with TRBD1. V shed 1 base and J 5 bases; nucleotides not matched to a gene: 4. The CDR3 extends over 15 amino acids. The germline V gene encodes CDR1 SGHDN and CDR2 FVKESK. The CDR3 sequence: CASSQGTDRGTEAFF. The CDR3 bases are TGTGCCAGCAGCCAAGGGACGGACAGGGGGACTGAAGCTTTCTTT.

This clonotype was picked up a small number of times. The J gene is TRBJ1-1, the V gene TRBV13; D remains unclear. Trimming cost V 0 bases and J 11 bases, with 7 bases left between them. Germline V lookup: CDR1 PRHDT, CDR2 FYEKMQ (reference sequence). This CDR3 has 11 residues. CDR3 nucleotide sequence: TGTGCCAGCAGCTTAGGAGACGTGGCTTTCTTT. Its protein is CASSLGDVAFF.

This clonotype was detected ten times or more. V gene TRBV29-1 combines with J gene TRBJ1-4, with D hard to call. Germline lookup yields CDR1 SQVTM and CDR2 ANQGSEA. CDR3 size: 13 residues. V was cut by 6 bases and J by 4 bases, with 12 bases left in between. Here the CDR3 reads CSVPAQINEKLFF. In DNA form, the CDR3 reads TGCAGCGTCCCCGCACAGATTAATGAAAAACTGTTTTTT.

This clonotype was seen many times. The chain employs TRBV2 and TRBJ2-1; 10 nucleotides agree with TRBD2. CDR3 length equals 15 residues. Germline lookup yields CDR1 SNHLY and CDR2 FYNNEI. The V segment lost 7 bases and the J segment 6 bases; nucleotides outside the gene matches: 9. The CDR3 region is CASTQLAGMVNEQFF. As DNA, the CDR3 is TGTGCCAGCACTCAACTAGCGGGGATGGTCAATGAGCAGTTCTTC.

This clonotype was found many times. This chain's CDR3 is CASSLYGAGATGELFF. The CDR3 nucleotides are TGTGCCAGCAGTTTATATGGAGCGGGGGCCACCGGGGAGCTGTTTTTT. This chain joins TRBV28 and TRBJ2-2, with 8 bases lining up with TRBD2. The CDR3 sequence is 16 residues long. V was clipped by 1 base and J by 4 bases; unmatched bases: 5. Germline V lookup: CDR1 MDHEN, CDR2 SYDVKM.

This clonotype was seen repeatedly, ten times or more. The V and J genes are TRBV7-3 and TRBJ1-1; D is ambiguous. Germline V gene data show CDR1 as SGHTA and CDR2 as FQGTGA. The V end lost 5 bases, the J end lost 2 bases, and 12 bases lay between the germline ends. This CDR3 spans 14 amino acids. The DNA for the CDR3 is TGTGCCAGCAGCCCAGACCGGAGAAACACTGAAGCTTTCTTT. Encoded protein: CASSPDRRNTEAFF. The full variable domain, its missing parts supplied by reference TRBV7-3 and TRBJ1-1, is GAGVSQTPSNKVTEKGKYVELRCDPISGHTALYWYRQSLGQGPEFLIYFQGTGAADDSGLPNDRFFAVRPEGSVSTLKIQRTERGDSAVYLCASSPDRRNTEAFFGQGTRLTVV.